A single sample is the source of the 26 T cell receptor beta chains below, sequenced in a study of sequential checkpoint blockade in melanoma. As for treatment: randomized to nivolumab then ipilimumab (arm A) or the reverse (arm B). Sequencing used immunoSEQ multiplex PCR; TCRdb keeps in-frame clones, though not all of them. This table has 10,000 to 15,000 clones, roughly 25% appearing once. This specimen consisted of tumor tissue (inferred from file names), obtained from a patient given nivolumab and ipilimumab in sequence. The receptors come from a human donor with melanoma.

This chain joins TRBV19 and TRBJ2-1; 8 bases line up with TRBD1. Germline V gene lookup returns CDR1 LNHDA and CDR2 SQIVND (reference sequence). This CDR3 has 16 residues. V shed 5 bases and J 0 bases; nucleotides not matched to a gene: 6. CDR3 nucleotides: TGTGCCAGTAGTGGGACAGGTACAAGCTCCTACAATGAGCAGTTCTTC. Its translation: CASSGTGTSSYNEQFF. Full variable domain (missing parts from reference TRBV19 and TRBJ2-1): DGGITQSPKYLFRKEGQNVTLSCEQNLNHDAMYWYRQDPGQGLRLIYYSQIVNDFQKGDIAEGYSVSREKKESFPLTVTSAQKNPTAFYLCASSGTGTSSYNEQFFGPGTRLTVL.

V usage is TRBV9 and J usage is TRBJ2-3; 12 bases fit TRBD1. The CDR3 spans 16 residues. V shed 0 bases, J shed 2 bases, and the junction held 1 base outside the gene matches. Germline loops: CDR1 SGDLS, CDR2 YYNGEE. CDR3 loop: CASSVGDRGLTDTQYF. The DNA for the CDR3 is TGTGCCAGCAGCGTAGGGGACAGGGGGCTCACAGATACGCAGTATTTT. Complete variable domain (other parts from reference TRBV9 and TRBJ2-3): DSGVTQTPKHLITATGQRVTLRCSPRSGDLSVYWYQQSLDQGLQFLIQYYNGEERAKGNILERFSAQQFPDLHSELNLSSLELGDSALYFCASSVGDRGLTDTQYFGPGTRLTVL.

This clone showed up just a few times. This sequence joins TRBV10-2 and TRBJ2-1; the match to TRBD2 covers 8 bases. With 7 bases clipped from V and 4 bases from J, the junction kept 9 bases outside the gene matches. CDR3 length: 15 amino acids. The germline V gene encodes CDR1 WSHSY and CDR2 SAAADI. The CDR3: CASMSGGGPYNEQFF. The CDR3 DNA reads TGCGCCAGCATGTCGGGCGGGGGGCCGTACAATGAGCAGTTCTTC.

This clone was seen a few times. The chain carries TRBV2 and TRBJ2-5; possibly TRBD1 for D (6 bases). The CDR3 runs to 16 residues. In germline, CDR1 is SNHLY, CDR2 FYNNEI. V shed 4 bases and J shed 3 bases, with 18 bases lying between them. As DNA, the CDR3 is TGTGCCAGCAGTGGACACAGGGTAGTCTTGGAAGAGACCCAGTACTTC. Amino acids: CASSGHRVVLEETQYF.

The gene calls are TRBV6-8 and TRBJ1-2; maybe TRBD1 (6 bases). Germline values: CDR1 MNHGY, CDR2 SAAAGT. The CDR3 contains 18 residues. With 0 bases removed from V and 4 bases from J, the gap between germline ends came to 21 bases. The CDR3 loop reads CASSYSTAGQGMGYGYTF. DNA for the CDR3: TGTGCCAGCAGTTACTCGACGGCGGGACAAGGCATGGGCTATGGCTACACCTTC.

The chain has TRBV6-8 and TRBJ2-3, with D possibly TRBD1 on 6 matching bases. The CDR3 contains 14 residues. The V and J ends lost 5 bases and 3 bases respectively, with 12 bases between them. Germline CDR1 reads MNHGY; CDR2 reads SAAAGT. The CDR3 loop reads CASSGLGATDTQYF. Written as DNA, the CDR3 is TGTGCCAGCAGTGGGCTGGGGGCGACAGATACGCAGTATTTT.

As regards this clone: The junction departs from germline at one end; a sequencing error may be responsible. The V and J genes are TRBV15 and TRBJ1-6, with TRBD1 matching 9 bases. The CDR3 has 17 amino acids. CDR1 is LNHNV and CDR2 is YYDKDF in the germline V gene (reference sequence). CDR3 amino acids: CASSLGDRGSMSSPLHF. CDR3 coding DNA: TGTGCCAGCAGCTTGGGAGACAGGGGGTCTATGTCTTCACCCCTCCACTTT.

This clone has ten or more counts. This chain uses TRBV9 with TRBJ1-1, with no clear D. The germline V and J ends were trimmed by 3 bases and 2 bases, with 11 bases remaining between them. CDR3 length equals 14 residues. Germline V gene data show CDR1 as SGDLS and CDR2 as YYNGEE. The CDR3 reads CASSEDGLNTEAFF. CDR3 in DNA: TGTGCCAGCAGCGAGGATGGCCTCAACACTGAAGCTTTCTTT.

The V and J genes are TRBV7-7 and TRBJ2-7; D is perhaps TRBD1 or TRBD2 (5 bases each). This CDR3 is built from 15 residues. V dropped 5 bases and J dropped 3 bases, with 17 bases sitting between them. CDR1 is SSHAT, CDR2 FNYEAQ, per germline (reference sequence). This CDR3 reads CASSPRDEGYYEQYV. The CDR3 DNA sequence: TGTGCCAGCAGCCCCCGGGACGAGGGGTACTACGAGCAGTACGTC.

The rearrangement links TRBV6-1 to TRBJ2-3; tentatively, D is TRBD2 (6 bases). There are 15 residues in the CDR3. Looked up from germline, CDR1 is MNHNS and CDR2 is SASEGT. Trimming shortened V by 1 base and J by 6 bases, and 14 bases separated the two germline ends. The CDR3 bases are TGTGCCAGCAGTGAAGGGAGGGGTCGGGTGGATACGCAGTATTTT. Translation gives CASSEGRGRVDTQYF.

The chain uses TRBV25-1 and TRBJ2-5, with 12 bases aligning to TRBD2. This CDR3 comprises 17 residues. Germline CDR1 is MGHDK and CDR2 is SYGVNS. V was clipped by 3 bases and J by 2 bases; unmatched bases: 7. CDR3 residues: CASSDPGLAGSQETQYF. The CDR3 DNA reads TGTGCCAGCAGTGACCCCGGACTAGCGGGATCACAAGAGACCCAGTACTTC.

This sequence joins TRBV25-1 and TRBJ2-5, with 13 bases identical to TRBD2. V was pared by 8 bases and J by 5 bases, with 8 bases of the junction left unmatched. This CDR3 comprises 15 residues. The V gene's germline CDR1 is MGHDK and CDR2 SYGVNS. CDR3 loop: CASGTSGGALETQYF. The CDR3, as DNA: TGTGCCAGCGGAACTAGCGGGGGGGCCTTGGAGACCCAGTACTTC.

The chain has TRBV25-1 and TRBJ1-6, with D hard to call. CDR1 is MGHDK and CDR2 is SYGVNS in the germline V gene. The CDR3 is 16 residues long. With 6 bases removed from V and 3 bases from J, the gap between germline ends came to 15 bases. CDR3 region: CASSAYGPFYNSPLHF. As DNA, the CDR3 is TGTGCCAGCAGCGCCTATGGTCCCTTCTATAATTCACCCCTCCACTTT.

This clone was seen more than once but under ten times. The V gene is TRBV14, the J gene TRBJ2-1, with a weak D call TRBD2 (5 bases). V dropped 2 bases and J dropped 2 bases, with 7 bases sitting between them. The CDR3 has 14 amino acids. The germline gives CDR1 SGHDN, CDR2 FVKESK. The CDR3 region is CASSQLATYNEQFF. CDR3 coding DNA: TGTGCCAGCAGCCAACTAGCCACCTACAATGAGCAGTTCTTC.

Ten or more counts support this clone. Germline and junction disagree at one end, which may indicate a read error. The same CDR3 arises from other DNA sequences in this sample as well. The chain recombines TRBV6-4 with TRBJ1-1; 7 bases line up with TRBD1. CDR1 is MRHNA, CDR2 SNTAGT, per germline. The CDR3 covers 13 residues. CDR3 loop: CASSYSGGTEAFF. The CDR3 DNA is TGTGCCAGCAGTTACTCAGGGGGCACTGAAGCTTTCTTT.

The chain uses TRBV12-5 and TRBJ2-7; perhaps TRBD2 as D (5 bases). The CDR3 totals 11 residues. CDR1 is LGHNT and CDR2 is FRNRAP in the germline V gene. The CDR3 spells CAIALGREQYV. CDR3 coding DNA: TGTGCCATTGCTTTGGGGAGAGAGCAGTACGTC.

This clone came up many times. The genes are TRBV11-3 and TRBJ2-5; 8 nucleotides line up with TRBD1. The CDR3 spans 16 residues. V lost 5 bases and J lost 4; bases outside the gene matches: 12. Looked up from germline, CDR1 is SGHNT and CDR2 is YENEEA. The CDR3 DNA reads as TGTGCCAGCAGCGTAACAGGGGGAGTGTATCGAGAGACCCAGTACTTC. It codes for CASSVTGGVYRETQYF.

The chain couples TRBV28 to TRBJ1-5, with D possibly matching TRBD1 (5 bases). The germline CDR1 and CDR2 sequences are MDHEN and SYDVKM. Trimming took 6 bases from V and 0 from J, leaving 12 bases between them. The CDR3 length is 15 residues. The CDR3 sequence is CASSVEGYSNQPQHF. In DNA, the CDR3 is TGTGCCAGCAGCGTGGAGGGGTATAGCAATCAGCCCCAGCATTTT.

This rearrangement joins TRBV5-1 to TRBJ2-5, with 7 bases fitting TRBD2. The CDR3 sequence is 14 residues long. V was clipped by 3 bases and J by 3 bases; unmatched bases: 5. Germline values: CDR1 SGHRS, CDR2 YFSETQ. The CDR3 region is CASSSGLLKETQYF. As DNA, the CDR3 is TGCGCCAGCAGCTCGGGACTACTCAAAGAGACCCAGTACTTC.

This rearrangement joins TRBV15 to TRBJ1-5; D remains ambiguous. V dropped 9 bases and J dropped 4 bases, with 16 bases sitting between them. This CDR3 has 14 residues. Germline V CDR1 and CDR2: LNHNV, YYDKDF (reference sequence). The CDR3 DNA is TGTGCCACTTCCCAAGTGGGGAAGAATCAGCCCCAGCATTTT. It yields the protein CATSQVGKNQPQHF.

This clone has a handful of counts. The chain couples TRBV7-1 to TRBJ1-5; D is uncertain. TRBV7-1 is treated as an ORF (open reading frame) with a function not yet certain. The CDR3 is 13 amino acids. The CDR3 loop is CARFCPRNQPQHF. CDR3 coding DNA: TGTGCTAGGTTTTGCCCCCGCAATCAGCCCCAGCATTTT.

A few counts support this clone. The chain has TRBV6-8 and TRBJ1-2; no definite D call. Trimming left V 0 bases short and J 7 bases short, with 6 bases between. Germline V gene sequence: CDR1 MNHGY, CDR2 SAAAGT. This CDR3 region has 12 residues. The CDR3 sequence: CASSYSKGGYTF. Written as DNA, the CDR3 is TGTGCCAGCAGTTACTCCAAAGGTGGCTACACCTTC.

The gene calls are TRBV19 and TRBJ1-2; a possible D gene is TRBD1 (5 bases). This CDR3 has 13 residues. Trimming left V 7 bases short and J 5 bases short, with 14 bases between. Looked up from germline, CDR1 is LNHDA and CDR2 is SQIVND (reference sequence). CDR3 in amino acids: CASNSGLRYGYTF. For the CDR3, the DNA is TGTGCCAGTAATTCGGGACTGAGATATGGCTACACCTTC.

The rearrangement links TRBV1 to TRBJ1-4. TRBV1 is annotated as a pseudogene. The CDR3 covers 15 residues. The chain's CDR3 is CASSPLRDGTEKLFF. CDR3 coding DNA: TGCGCCAGCAGCCCCTTACGGGACGGAACAGAAAAACTGTTTTTT.

This clone was observed a few times. This sequence joins TRBV7-6 and TRBJ2-7; D may be TRBD1 (5 bases). V was trimmed by 5 bases and J by 4 bases, leaving 18 bases between them. This CDR3 is 15 amino acids long. Germline-derived CDR1 and CDR2 are SGHVS and FNYEAQ. This CDR3 reads CASSQEGWGRYEQYF. Here the CDR3 DNA reads TGTGCCAGCAGCCAAGAAGGCTGGGGCCGTTACGAGCAGTACTTC. Full variable domain (missing parts from reference TRBV7-6 and TRBJ2-7): GAGVSQSPRYKVTKRGQDVALRCDPISGHVSLYWYRQALGQGPEFLTYFNYEAQQDKSGLPNDRFSAERPEGSISTLTIQRTEQRDSAMYRCASSQEGWGRYEQYFGPGTRLTVT.

This clone turned up a few times. This rearrangement joins TRBV6-8 to TRBJ1-4; D is ambiguous. V gave up 5 bases and J gave up 5 bases, with 12 bases separating them. This CDR3 contains 14 residues. Germline-derived CDR1 and CDR2 are MNHGY and SAAAGT. The CDR3 sequence is CASSNWILNEKLFF. CDR3 sequence (DNA): TGTGCCAGCAGTAACTGGATTCTAAATGAAAAACTGTTTTTT.